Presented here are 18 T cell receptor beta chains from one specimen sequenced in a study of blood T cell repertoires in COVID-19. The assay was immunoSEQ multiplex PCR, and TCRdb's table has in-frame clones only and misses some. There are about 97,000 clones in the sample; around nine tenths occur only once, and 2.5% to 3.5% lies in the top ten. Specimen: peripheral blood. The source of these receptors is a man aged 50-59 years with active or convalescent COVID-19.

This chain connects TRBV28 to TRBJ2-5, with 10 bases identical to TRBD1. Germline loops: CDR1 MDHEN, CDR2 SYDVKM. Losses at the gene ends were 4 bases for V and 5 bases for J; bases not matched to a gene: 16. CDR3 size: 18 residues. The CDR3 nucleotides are TGTGCCAGCAGTTCCGACCCAGACAGGGGGCGCGGTCAGGAGACCCAGTACTTC. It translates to CASSSDPDRGRGQETQYF. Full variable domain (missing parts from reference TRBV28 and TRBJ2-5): DVKVTQSSRYLVKRTGEKVFLECVQDMDHENMFWYRQDPGLGLRLIYFSYDVKMKEKGDIPEGYSVSREKKERFSLILESASTNQTSMYLCASSSDPDRGRGQETQYFGPGTRLLVL.

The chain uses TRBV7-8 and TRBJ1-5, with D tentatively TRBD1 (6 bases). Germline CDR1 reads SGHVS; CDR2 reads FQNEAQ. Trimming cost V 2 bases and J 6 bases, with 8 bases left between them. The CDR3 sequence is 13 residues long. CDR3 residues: CASSLTGTQPQHF. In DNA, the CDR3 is TGTGCCAGCAGCTTAACAGGGACTCAGCCCCAGCATTTT.

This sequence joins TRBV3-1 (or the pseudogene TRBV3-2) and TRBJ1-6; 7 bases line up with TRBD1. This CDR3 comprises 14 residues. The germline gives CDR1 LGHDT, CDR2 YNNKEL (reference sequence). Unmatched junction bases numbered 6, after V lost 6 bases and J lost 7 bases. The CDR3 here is CASRRQGENSPLHF. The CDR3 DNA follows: TGTGCCAGCAGACGACAGGGTGAGAATTCACCCCTCCACTTT.

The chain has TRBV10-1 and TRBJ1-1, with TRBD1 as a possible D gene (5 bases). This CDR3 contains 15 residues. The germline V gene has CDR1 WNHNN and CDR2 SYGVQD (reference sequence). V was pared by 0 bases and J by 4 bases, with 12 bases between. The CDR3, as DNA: TGCGCCAGCAGTGAGTCGGGGGGAGTAGTCACTGAAGCTTTCTTT. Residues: CASSESGGVVTEAFF.

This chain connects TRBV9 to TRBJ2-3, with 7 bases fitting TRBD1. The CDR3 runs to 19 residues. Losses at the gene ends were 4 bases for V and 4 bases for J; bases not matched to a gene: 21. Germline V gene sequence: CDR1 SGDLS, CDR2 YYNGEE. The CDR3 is CASSSRSSLTGPSPDTQYF. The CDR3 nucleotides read TGTGCCAGCAGCTCCCGTAGTTCCCTGACAGGGCCGAGCCCAGATACGCAGTATTTT.

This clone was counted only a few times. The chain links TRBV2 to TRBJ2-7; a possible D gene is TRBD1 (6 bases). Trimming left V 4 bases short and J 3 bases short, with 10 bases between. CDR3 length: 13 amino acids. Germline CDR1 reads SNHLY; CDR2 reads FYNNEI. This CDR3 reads CASSVGRGYEQYV. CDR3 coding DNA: TGTGCCAGCAGTGTAGGCAGGGGCTACGAGCAGTACGTC.

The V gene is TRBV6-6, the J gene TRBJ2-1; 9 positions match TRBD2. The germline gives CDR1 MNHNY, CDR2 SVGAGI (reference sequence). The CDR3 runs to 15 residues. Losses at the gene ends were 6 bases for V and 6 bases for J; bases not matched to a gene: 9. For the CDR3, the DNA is TGTGCCAGCAGGGACGGCGGGGGGGCCGTCAATGAGCAGTTCTTC. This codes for CASRDGGGAVNEQFF.

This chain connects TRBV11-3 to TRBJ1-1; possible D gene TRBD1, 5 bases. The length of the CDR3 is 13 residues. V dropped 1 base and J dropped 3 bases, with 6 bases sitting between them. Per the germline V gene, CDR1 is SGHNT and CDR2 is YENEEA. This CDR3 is CASSLGQYTEAFF. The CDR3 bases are TGTGCCAGCAGCTTAGGACAGTACACTGAAGCTTTCTTT.

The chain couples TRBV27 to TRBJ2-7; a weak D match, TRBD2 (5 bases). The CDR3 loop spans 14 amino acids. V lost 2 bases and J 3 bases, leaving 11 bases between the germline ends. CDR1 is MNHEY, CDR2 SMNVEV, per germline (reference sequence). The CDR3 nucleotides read TGTGCCAGCAGTTTACGGGAAGGAGACTACGAGCAGTACTTC. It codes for CASSLREGDYEQYF.

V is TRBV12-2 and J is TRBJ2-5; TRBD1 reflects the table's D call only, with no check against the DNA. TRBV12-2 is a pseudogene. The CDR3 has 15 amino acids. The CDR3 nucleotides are TGTGCAAGTCGCTTAGCGGCTGGGGGCCCGGAGACCCAGTACTTC. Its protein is CASRLAAGGPETQYF.

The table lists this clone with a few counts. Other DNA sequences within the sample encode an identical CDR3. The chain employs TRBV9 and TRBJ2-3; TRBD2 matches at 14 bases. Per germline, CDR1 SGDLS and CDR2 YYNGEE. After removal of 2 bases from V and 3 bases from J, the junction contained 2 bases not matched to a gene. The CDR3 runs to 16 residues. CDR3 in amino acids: CASSVRTSGGTDTQYF. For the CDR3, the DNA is TGTGCCAGCAGCGTTCGGACTAGCGGGGGGACAGATACGCAGTATTTT.

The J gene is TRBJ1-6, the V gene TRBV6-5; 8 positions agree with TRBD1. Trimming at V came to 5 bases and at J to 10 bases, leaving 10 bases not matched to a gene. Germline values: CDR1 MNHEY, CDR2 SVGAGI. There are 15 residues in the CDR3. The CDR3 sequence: CASSLTGTGESPLHF. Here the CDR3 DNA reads TGTGCCAGCAGTCTAACCGGGACAGGAGAGTCACCCCTCCACTTT.

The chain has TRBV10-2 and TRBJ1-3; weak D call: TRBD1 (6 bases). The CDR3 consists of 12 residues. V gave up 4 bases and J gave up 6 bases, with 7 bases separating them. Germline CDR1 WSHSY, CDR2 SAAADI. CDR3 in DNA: TGCGCCAGCAGTGGACAGGCAAACACCATATATTTT. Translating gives CASSGQANTIYF.

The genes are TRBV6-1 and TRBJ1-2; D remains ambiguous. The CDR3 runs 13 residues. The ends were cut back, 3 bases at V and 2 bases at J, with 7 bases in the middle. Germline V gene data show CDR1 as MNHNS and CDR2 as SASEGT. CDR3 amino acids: CASSDFQNYGYTF. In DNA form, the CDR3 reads TGTGCCAGCAGTGATTTTCAGAACTATGGCTACACCTTC.

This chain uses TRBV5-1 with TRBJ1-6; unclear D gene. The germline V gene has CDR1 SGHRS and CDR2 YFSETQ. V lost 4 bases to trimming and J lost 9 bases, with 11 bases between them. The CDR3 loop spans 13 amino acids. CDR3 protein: CASSPMDSSPLHF. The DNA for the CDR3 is TGCGCCAGCAGCCCGATGGACTCTTCACCCCTCCACTTT.

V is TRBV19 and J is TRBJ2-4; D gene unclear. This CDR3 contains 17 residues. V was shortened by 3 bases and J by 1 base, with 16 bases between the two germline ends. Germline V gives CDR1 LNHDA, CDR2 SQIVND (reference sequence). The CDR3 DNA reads TGTGCCAGTAGTATGGTTGGATCATTAGCCGCCAAAAACATTCAGTACTTC. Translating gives CASSMVGSLAAKNIQYF.

The CDR3 protein is CASSPGQGNTGELFF. The CDR3 coding sequence is TGTGCCAGCAGTCCCGGACAGGGGAACACCGGGGAGCTGTTTTTT. The chain uses TRBV6-5 and TRBJ2-2; 8 bases match TRBD1. CDR1 and CDR2 (germline): MNHEY, SVGAGI. V was pared by 5 bases and J by 1 base, with 3 bases of the junction left unmatched. The CDR3 is 15 residues long.

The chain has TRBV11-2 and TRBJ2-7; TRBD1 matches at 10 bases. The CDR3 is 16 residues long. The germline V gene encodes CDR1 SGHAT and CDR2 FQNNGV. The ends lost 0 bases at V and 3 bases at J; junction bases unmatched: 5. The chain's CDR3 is CASSLELGTGVYEQYF. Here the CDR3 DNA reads TGTGCCAGCAGCTTAGAATTGGGGACAGGGGTCTACGAGCAGTACTTC.